This section outlines one TCR beta chain sequence together with its context. The antigen remains undetermined. This CDR3 fails to terminate in the conserved phenylalanine or tryptophan, so it likely reflects a read error. The source of the sample is a study of CD8+CD57+ T cells in acquired aplastic anemia. About the study: Mean DNA quantity obtained from sorted CD4+ and CD8+ cells was around 2.9 ug. General observations from the study: Patients and controls were found to share twenty-nine CD8+ CDR3 sequences. Any difference that existed in CD8+ Simpson's diversity between patients and controls was not significant.

CDR3 and TCR beta VDJ profiling relied on a genomic DNA template. MiXCR, run by TCRdb on the reads, gives a single entry per CDR3 protein. The sample has 250,000 to 350,000 distinct CDR3 sequences, 56% seen once; the top ten hold less than 9.5%. This CDR3 contains 13 residues. Trimming removed 3 bases from V and 9 bases from J, with 14 bases in between. From germline, CDR1 is LNHNV and CDR2 YYDKDF (reference sequence). The material sequenced was sorted CD4+, CD8+, or CD8+CD57+ T cells (not recorded which) from PBMCs. The rearrangement joins TRBV15 to TRBJ2-5; D might be TRBD2 (5 bases). This sequence originates from a human donor with severe aplastic anemia or a healthy control (not recorded which). DNA for the CDR3: TGTGCCACCAGCAGTAGCGTTGCGGAGGCCCAGTACCTC. Protein sequence: CATSSSVAEAQYL.